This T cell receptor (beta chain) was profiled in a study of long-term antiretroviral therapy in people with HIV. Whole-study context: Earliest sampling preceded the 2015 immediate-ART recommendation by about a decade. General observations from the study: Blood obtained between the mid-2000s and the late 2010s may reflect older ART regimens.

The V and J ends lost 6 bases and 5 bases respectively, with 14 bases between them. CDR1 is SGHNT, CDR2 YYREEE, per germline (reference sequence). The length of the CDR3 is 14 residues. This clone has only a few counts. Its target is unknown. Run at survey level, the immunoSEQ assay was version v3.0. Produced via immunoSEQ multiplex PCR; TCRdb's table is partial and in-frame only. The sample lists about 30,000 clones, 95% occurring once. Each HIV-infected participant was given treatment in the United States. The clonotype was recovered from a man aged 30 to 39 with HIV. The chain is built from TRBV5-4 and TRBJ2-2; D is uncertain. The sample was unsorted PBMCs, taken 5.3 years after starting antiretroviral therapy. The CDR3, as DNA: TGTGCCAGCACCAACCCCTCCGGGACCGGGGAGCTGTTTTTT. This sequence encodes CASTNPSGTGELFF.